These 21 T cell receptor beta chains were all obtained from the same sample, sequenced in a study of CXCR3-negative and CXCR3-positive naive CD8 T cells. Each TRB cDNA library was prepared by 5' RACE (with UMI labels). Following a re-call of the 5' RACE reads, TCRdb has one entry per CDR3 protein and lacks DNA. The sample holds tens of thousands of distinct CDR3 sequences. The sample was naive CXCR3- CD8+ T cells from blood. Subset denoted: CD45RO-CCR7+CD27+CD95- naive CD8+ T cells lacking CXCR3 (TNR3-). These receptors all come from a human donor in good health. Some clones in this sample may be carry-over from other donors' samples.

The chain combines TRBV27 with TRBJ2-7; TCRdb's D call, TRBD1, is unchecked because there is no DNA. Germline loops: CDR1 MNHEY, CDR2 SMNVEV (reference sequence). The CDR3 loop spans 14 amino acids. This CDR3 is CASSYTGLAYEQYF.

The chain recombines TRBV12-3 or TRBV12-4 with TRBJ2-3; lacking DNA, the TRBD1 call made by TCRdb goes unchecked. The CDR3 has 13 amino acids. This CDR3 is CASSLGQADTQYF.

This chain links TRBV7-3 with TRBJ2-7; there is no DNA to check the TCRdb D call of TRBD2. The V gene's germline CDR1 is SGHTA and CDR2 FQGTGA. This CDR3 contains 17 residues. CDR3 in amino acids: CASSPGWTDYYSYEQYF.

J is TRBJ2-2 and V is TRBV6-2 or TRBV6-3. CDR3 length: 15 amino acids. Germline-derived CDR1 and CDR2 are MNHEY and SVGEGT. CDR3: CASSYHLVWTGELFF.

The V call is TRBV7-2, the J call TRBJ2-1; the D call of TRBD1 rests on TCRdb alone, since no DNA is present to check it. This CDR3 contains 15 residues. CDR1 and CDR2 (germline): SGHTA, FQGNSA. CDR3: CASSLGTGDVDEQFF.

The chain recombines TRBV6-4 with TRBJ2-7; TCRdb lists TRBD1, though no DNA is available to test this call. There are 14 residues in the CDR3. From germline, CDR1 is MRHNA and CDR2 SNTAGT. CDR3 residues: CASSEGTGSYEQYF.

The gene calls are TRBV29-1 and TRBJ2-3; the D call from TCRdb, TRBD1, cannot be confirmed without DNA. Germline CDR1 SQVTM, CDR2 ANQGSEA. The CDR3 contains 15 residues. CDR3 in amino acids: CSVWGGEWRTDTQYF.

The chain links TRBV29-1 to TRBJ2-2. Germline V gene lookup returns CDR1 SQVTM and CDR2 ANQGSEA. The CDR3 spans 12 residues. The CDR3 sequence is CSVLNPTGELFF.

The CDR3: CASSNGLAGVTGELFF. J is TRBJ2-2 and V is TRBV7-8; there is no DNA to check the TCRdb D call of TRBD2. Germline V gives CDR1 SGHVS, CDR2 FQNEAQ. The CDR3 has 16 residues.

This chain uses TRBV19 with TRBJ1-2; TCRdb outputs TRBD1, but without DNA this stays unchecked. CDR3 length: 21 residues. The germline V gene has CDR1 LNHDA and CDR2 SQIVND (reference sequence). CDR3: CASSIDRIGQDSRPPNYGYTF.

The chain joins TRBV7-2 to TRBJ2-1. Per the germline V gene, CDR1 is SGHTA and CDR2 is FQGNSA. The length of the CDR3 is 15 residues. The CDR3 is CASSLARFGVDEQFF. The complete variable domain, with remaining parts taken from reference TRBV7-2 and TRBJ2-1, reads GAGVSQSPSNKVTEKGKDVELRCDPISGHTALYWYRQSLGQGLEFLIYFQGNSAPDKSGLPSDRFSAERTGGSVSTLTIQRTQQEDSAVYLCASSLARFGVDEQFFGPGTRLTVL.

The chain combines TRBV12-3 or TRBV12-4 with TRBJ2-1; TCRdb names TRBD2, which stays unverified in the absence of DNA. This CDR3 is 18 amino acids long. CDR3 amino acids: CASRSGAPPAGGLHEQFF.

The chain is built from TRBV6-5 and TRBJ1-1. CDR1 and CDR2 from the germline V gene are MNHEY and SVGAGI. This CDR3 is built from 13 residues. The chain's CDR3 is CASSYGSSTEAFF.

This chain uses TRBV14 with TRBJ2-7; TCRdb indicates TRBD1, and absent DNA this call remains unverified. This CDR3 spans 16 amino acids. Germline CDR1 and CDR2: SGHDN and FVKESK. The CDR3 spells CASSQKGTGFTYEQYF.

By frequency, this clonotype is large. This sequence joins TRBV7-8 and TRBJ2-1; TCRdb's D gene call, TRBD2, goes unchecked for lack of DNA. CDR1 is SGHVS and CDR2 is FQNEAQ in the germline V gene. The CDR3 is 16 residues long. The CDR3 protein is CASSVPGTSVVNEQFF.

The chain employs TRBV20-1 and TRBJ2-3; no DNA is available, so the TRBD2 call from TCRdb remains unchecked. The CDR3 runs 17 residues. The V gene's germline CDR1 is DFQATT and CDR2 SNEGSKA (reference sequence). CDR3 region: CSARDRDLPKFTDTQYF.

V gene TRBV6-2 or TRBV6-3 combines with J gene TRBJ2-5; TCRdb returns TRBD2, unconfirmable since there is no DNA. The CDR3 consists of 15 residues. Germline assignment: CDR1 MNHEY and CDR2 SVGEGT. The CDR3: CASRRREQKQETQYF.

V is TRBV7-2 and J is TRBJ1-5; the TRBD1 assignment by TCRdb is unverifiable without DNA. Germline loops: CDR1 SGHTA, CDR2 FQGNSA. The CDR3 totals 15 residues. The CDR3 loop reads CASTPQRGYNQPQHF. Using reference TRBV7-2 and TRBJ1-5 for the parts outside the CDR3, the full variable domain is GAGVSQSPSNKVTEKGKDVELRCDPISGHTALYWYRQSLGQGLEFLIYFQGNSAPDKSGLPSDRFSAERTGGSVSTLTIQRTQQEDSAVYLCASTPQRGYNQPQHFGDGTRLSIL.

The chain has TRBV28 and TRBJ2-5; TCRdb names TRBD1, which stays unverified in the absence of DNA. The CDR3 runs to 15 residues. Germline V gene data show CDR1 as MDHEN and CDR2 as SYDVKM. The CDR3 spells CASSKTGQLRGTQYF. Full variable domain (remainder filled in from reference TRBV28 and TRBJ2-5): DVKVTQSSRYLVKRTGEKVFLECVQDMDHENMFWYRQDPGLGLRLIYFSYDVKMKEKGDIPEGYSVSREKKERFSLILESASTNQTSMYLCASSKTGQLRGTQYFGPGTRLLVL.

V and J are TRBV2 and TRBJ2-2. CDR1 and CDR2 (germline): SNHLY, FYNNEI. CDR3 length: 15 residues. CDR3 sequence: CARTISGRNTGELFF.

The V and J genes are TRBV11-2 and TRBJ1-1. CDR1 SGHAT and CDR2 FQNNGV come from the germline V gene. The CDR3 consists of 13 residues. The CDR3 spells CASSLFPGTEAFF. The variable domain in full, completed from reference TRBV11-2 and TRBJ1-1, reads EAGVAQSPRYKIIEKRQSVAFWCNPISGHATLYWYQQILGQGPKLLIQFQNNGVVDDSQLPKDRFSAERLKGVDSTLKIQPAKLEDSAVYLCASSLFPGTEAFFGQGTRLTVV.